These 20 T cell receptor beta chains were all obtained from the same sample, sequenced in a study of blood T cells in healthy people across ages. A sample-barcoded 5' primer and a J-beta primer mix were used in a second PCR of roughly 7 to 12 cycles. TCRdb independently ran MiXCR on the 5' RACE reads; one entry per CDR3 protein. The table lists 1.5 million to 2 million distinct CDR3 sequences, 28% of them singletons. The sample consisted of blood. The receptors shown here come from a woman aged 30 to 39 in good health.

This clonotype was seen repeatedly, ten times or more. CDR3 nucleotides: TGTGCCAGCAGTCCCCAGGGGCCGGGGGAGACCCAGTACTTC. It yields the protein CASSPQGPGETQYF. The chain employs TRBV6-5 and TRBJ2-5, with D maybe TRBD1 (6 bases). The germline CDR1 and CDR2 sequences are MNHEY and SVGAGI. The CDR3 has 14 residues. V was pared by 5 bases and J by 5 bases, with 15 bases between.

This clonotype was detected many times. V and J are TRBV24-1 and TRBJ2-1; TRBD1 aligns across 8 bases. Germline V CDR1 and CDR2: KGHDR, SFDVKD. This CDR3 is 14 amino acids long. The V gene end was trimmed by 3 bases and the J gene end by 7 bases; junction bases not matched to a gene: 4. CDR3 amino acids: CATSDRDRGNEQFF. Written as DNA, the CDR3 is TGTGCCACCAGTGATCGTGACAGGGGAAATGAGCAGTTCTTC.

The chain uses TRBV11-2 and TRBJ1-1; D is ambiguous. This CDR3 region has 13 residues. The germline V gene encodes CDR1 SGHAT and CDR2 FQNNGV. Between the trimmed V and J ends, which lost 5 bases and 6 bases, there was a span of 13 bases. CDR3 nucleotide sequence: TGTGCCAGCAGCCTTTTCGACGCCTCTGAAGCTTTCTTT. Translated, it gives CASSLFDASEAFF.

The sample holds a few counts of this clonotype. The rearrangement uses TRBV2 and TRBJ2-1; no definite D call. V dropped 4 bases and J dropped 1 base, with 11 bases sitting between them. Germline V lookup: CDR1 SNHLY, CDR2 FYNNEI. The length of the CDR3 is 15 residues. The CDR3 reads CASSARSQSYNEQFF. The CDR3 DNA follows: TGTGCCAGCAGTGCTCGGAGTCAGTCCTACAATGAGCAGTTCTTC.

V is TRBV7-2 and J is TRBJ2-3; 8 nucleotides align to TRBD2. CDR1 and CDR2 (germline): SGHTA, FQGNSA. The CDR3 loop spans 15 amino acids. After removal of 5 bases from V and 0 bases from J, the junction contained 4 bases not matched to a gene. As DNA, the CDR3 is TGTGCCAGCAGCCCGAAGCGGGAGAGCACAGATACGCAGTATTTT. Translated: CASSPKRESTDTQYF.

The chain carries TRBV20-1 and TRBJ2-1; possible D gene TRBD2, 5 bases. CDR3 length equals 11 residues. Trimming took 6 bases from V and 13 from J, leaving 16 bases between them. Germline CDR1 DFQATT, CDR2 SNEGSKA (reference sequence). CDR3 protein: CSASGVDAQFF. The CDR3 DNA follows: TGCAGTGCGAGCGGCGTTGATGCCCAGTTCTTC.

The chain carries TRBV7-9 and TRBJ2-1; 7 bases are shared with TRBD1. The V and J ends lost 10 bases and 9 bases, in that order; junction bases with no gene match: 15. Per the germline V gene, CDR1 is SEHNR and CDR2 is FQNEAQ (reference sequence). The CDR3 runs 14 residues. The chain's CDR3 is CATGRDSLWGEQFF. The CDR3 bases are TGTGCCACCGGACGGGACAGCCTATGGGGTGAGCAGTTCTTC.

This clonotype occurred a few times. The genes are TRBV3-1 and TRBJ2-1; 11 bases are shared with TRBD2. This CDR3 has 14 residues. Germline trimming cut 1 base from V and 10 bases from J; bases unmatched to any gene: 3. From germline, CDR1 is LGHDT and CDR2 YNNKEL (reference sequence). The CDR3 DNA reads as TGTGCCAGCAGCCAAGGCGGGACTAGCGGAGAGCAGTTCTTC. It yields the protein CASSQGGTSGEQFF.

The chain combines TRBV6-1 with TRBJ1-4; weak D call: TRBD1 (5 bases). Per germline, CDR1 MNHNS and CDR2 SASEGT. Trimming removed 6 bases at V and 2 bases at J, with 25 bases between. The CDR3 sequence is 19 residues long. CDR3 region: CASSERDLKPRVTNEKLFF. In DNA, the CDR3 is TGTGCCAGCAGCGAGAGGGACCTCAAACCACGGGTGACTAATGAAAAACTGTTTTTT.

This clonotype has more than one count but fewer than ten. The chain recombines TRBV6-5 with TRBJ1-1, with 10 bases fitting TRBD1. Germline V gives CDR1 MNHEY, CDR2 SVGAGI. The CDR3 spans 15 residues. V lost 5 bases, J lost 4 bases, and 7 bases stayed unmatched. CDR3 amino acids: CASSDQGTGATEAFF. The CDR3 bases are TGTGCCAGCAGTGACCAGGGGACAGGGGCCACTGAAGCTTTCTTT.

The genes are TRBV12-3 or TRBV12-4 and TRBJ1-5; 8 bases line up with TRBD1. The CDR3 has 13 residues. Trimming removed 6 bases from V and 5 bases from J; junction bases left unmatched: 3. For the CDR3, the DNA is TGTGCCAGCAGGGACAGGGTTTATCAGCCCCAGCATTTT. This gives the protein CASRDRVYQPQHF.

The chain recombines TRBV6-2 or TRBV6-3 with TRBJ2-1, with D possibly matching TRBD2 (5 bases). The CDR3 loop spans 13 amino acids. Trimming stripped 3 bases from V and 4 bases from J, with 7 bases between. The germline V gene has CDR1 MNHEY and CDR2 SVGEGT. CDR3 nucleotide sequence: TGTGCCAGCAGTTATGGACTGTACAATGAGCAGTTCTTC. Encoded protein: CASSYGLYNEQFF.

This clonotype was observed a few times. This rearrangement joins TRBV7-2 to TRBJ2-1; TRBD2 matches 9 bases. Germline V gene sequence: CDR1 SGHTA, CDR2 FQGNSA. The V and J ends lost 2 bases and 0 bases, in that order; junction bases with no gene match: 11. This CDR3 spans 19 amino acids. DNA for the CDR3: TGTGCCAGCAGCTTAAACTGGTTAGCGGGGGTCGGCTCCTACAATGAGCAGTTCTTC. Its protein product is CASSLNWLAGVGSYNEQFF.

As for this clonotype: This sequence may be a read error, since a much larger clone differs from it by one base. CDR3 sequence reads: CVSSLDPGLGEQYF. DNA for the CDR3: TGCGTCAGCAGCTTGGATCCGGGCTTGGGCGAGCAGTACTTC. This rearrangement joins TRBV5-1 to TRBJ2-7; no reliable D call. CDR3 length: 14 amino acids. Germline loops: CDR1 SGHRS, CDR2 YFSETQ.

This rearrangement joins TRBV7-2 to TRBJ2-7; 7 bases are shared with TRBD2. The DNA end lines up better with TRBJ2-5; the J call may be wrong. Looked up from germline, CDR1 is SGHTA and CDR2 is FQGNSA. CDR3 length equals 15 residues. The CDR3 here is CASSLYRREHETQYF. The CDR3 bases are TGTGCCAGCAGCTTATATCGGCGGGAGCACGAGACCCAGTACTTC.

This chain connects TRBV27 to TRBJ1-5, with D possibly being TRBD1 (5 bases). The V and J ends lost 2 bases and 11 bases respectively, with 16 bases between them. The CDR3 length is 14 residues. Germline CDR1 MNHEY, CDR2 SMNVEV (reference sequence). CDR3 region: CASSLGGDGGAQHF. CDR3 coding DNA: TGTGCCAGCAGTTTAGGGGGGGACGGAGGGGCCCAGCATTTT.

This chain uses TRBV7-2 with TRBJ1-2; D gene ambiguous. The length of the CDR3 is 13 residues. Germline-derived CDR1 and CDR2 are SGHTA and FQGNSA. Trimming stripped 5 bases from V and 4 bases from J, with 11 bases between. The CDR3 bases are TGTGCCAGCAGCGACTACGGGCCCTATGGCTACACCTTC. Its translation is CASSDYGPYGYTF.

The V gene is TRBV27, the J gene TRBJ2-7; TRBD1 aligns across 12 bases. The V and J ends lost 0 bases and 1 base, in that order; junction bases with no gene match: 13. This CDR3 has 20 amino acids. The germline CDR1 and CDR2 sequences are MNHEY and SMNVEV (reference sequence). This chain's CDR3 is CASSLSVQGQGAAPSYEQYF. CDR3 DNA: TGTGCCAGCAGTTTATCGGTGCAGGGACAGGGGGCGGCCCCGTCCTACGAGCAGTACTTC.

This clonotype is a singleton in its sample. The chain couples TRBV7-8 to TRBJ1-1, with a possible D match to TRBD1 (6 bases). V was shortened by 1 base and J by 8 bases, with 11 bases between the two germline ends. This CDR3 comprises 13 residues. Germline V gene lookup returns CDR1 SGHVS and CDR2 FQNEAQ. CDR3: CASSLVNTGEAFF. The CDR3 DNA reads TGTGCCAGCAGCTTAGTGAATACAGGGGAAGCTTTCTTT.

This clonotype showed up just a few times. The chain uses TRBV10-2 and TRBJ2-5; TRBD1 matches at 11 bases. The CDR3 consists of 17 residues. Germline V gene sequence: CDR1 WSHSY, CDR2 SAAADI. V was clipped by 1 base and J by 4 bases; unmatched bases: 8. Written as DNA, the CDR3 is TGCGCCAGCAGTGAGTTTGGACAGGGGGCGAGAGGAGAGACCCAGTACTTC. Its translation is CASSEFGQGARGETQYF.